The rows below give T cell receptor beta chains drawn from one sample of a study of cytomegalovirus exposure and HLA in healthy donors. Sequencing was performed with immunoSEQ multiplex PCR; in TCRdb, only in-frame clones are kept and a portion is missing. The table has about 260,000 clones, just over 70% seen once. Input material: PBMCs. The receptors were sampled from a female donor in good health and CMV-seronegative. Both conserved end residues are part of each CDR3. Fields, in order: clone size, J gene, V gene, D gene, CDR3 protein, CDR3 DNA. D genes are given only for firm matches. Clone size is shown for a subset of rows, as once, few, many or a class of expanded clone.

clone size: .
J gene: TRBJ2-1
V gene: TRBV5-6
D gene: TRBD2
CDR3 protein: CASSWVTSGSGDEQFF
CDR3 DNA: TGTGCCAGCAGCTGGGTGACTAGCGGGAGCGGGGATGAGCAGTTCTTC

clone size: .
J gene: TRBJ2-5
V gene: TRBV9
D gene: TRBD2
CDR3 protein: CASSPGLAGPSLQETQYF
CDR3 DNA: TGTGCCAGCAGCCCCGGACTAGCGGGACCTTCCTTACAAGAGACCCAGTACTTC

clone size: .
J gene: TRBJ1-5
V gene: TRBV15
D gene: TRBD1
CDR3 protein: CATSMGYVQGALNQPQHF
CDR3 DNA: TGTGCCACCAGCATGGGGTATGTCCAGGGGGCCTTAAATCAGCCCCAGCATTTT

clone size: few
J gene: TRBJ2-7
V gene: TRBV27
D gene: TRBD2
CDR3 protein: CASSRLAGTSSYEQYF
CDR3 DNA: TGTGCCAGCAGTCGGCTAGCGGGAACAAGCTCCTACGAGCAGTACTTC

clone size: .
J gene: TRBJ1-1
V gene: TRBV2
D gene: TRBD1
CDR3 protein: CASSYEGQGLTAFF
CDR3 DNA: TGTGCCAGCAGCTACGAGGGACAGGGCCTTACCGCTTTCTTT

clone size: few
J gene: TRBJ2-1
V gene: TRBV11-2
D gene: TRBD2
CDR3 protein: CASLALAGGNEQFF
CDR3 DNA: TGTGCCAGCCTTGCACTAGCGGGAGGTAATGAGCAGTTCTTC

clone size: few
J gene: TRBJ2-7
V gene: TRBV5-1
D gene: .
CDR3 protein: CASSLGGLAGDEQYF
CDR3 DNA: TGCGCCAGCAGCTTGGGGGGGCTAGCCGGGGACGAGCAGTACTTC

clone size: .
J gene: TRBJ2-3
V gene: TRBV9
D gene: .
CDR3 protein: CASSVVGSGTDTQYF
CDR3 DNA: TGTGCCAGCAGCGTAGTCGGGAGCGGAACAGATACGCAGTATTTT

clone size: .
J gene: TRBJ2-3
V gene: TRBV7-8
D gene: .
CDR3 protein: CASSSHADTQYF
CDR3 DNA: TGTGCCAGCAGCTCACATGCAGATACGCAGTATTTT

clone size: .
J gene: TRBJ2-7
V gene: TRBV6-1
D gene: .
CDR3 protein: CASSESPGGSYEQYF
CDR3 DNA: TGTGCCAGCAGTGAATCGCCAGGGGGGTCCTACGAGCAGTACTTC

clone size: .
J gene: TRBJ2-2
V gene: TRBV7-9
D gene: .
CDR3 protein: CASSLGPGVYTGELFF
CDR3 DNA: TGTGCCAGCAGCTTAGGCCCGGGAGTGTACACCGGGGAGCTGTTTTTT

clone size: once
J gene: TRBJ2-7
V gene: TRBV28
D gene: TRBD2
CDR3 protein: CASSSPGTSGRGEQYF
CDR3 DNA: TGTGCCAGCAGCTCTCCCGGGACTAGCGGGAGGGGAGAGCAGTACTTC

clone size: few
J gene: TRBJ2-7
V gene: TRBV28
D gene: .
CDR3 protein: CASSLSGSGEQYF
CDR3 DNA: TGTGCCAGCAGTTTATCTGGGAGCGGGGAGCAGTACTTC

clone size: .
J gene: TRBJ2-3
V gene: TRBV18
D gene: TRBD1
CDR3 protein: CASSPPRTGDFPSTDTQYF
CDR3 DNA: TGTGCCAGCTCACCACCTAGGACAGGGGATTTCCCTAGCACAGATACGCAGTATTTT

clone size: .
J gene: TRBJ2-1
V gene: TRBV9
D gene: .
CDR3 protein: CASSTLRNNEQFF
CDR3 DNA: TGTGCCAGCAGCACCCTGCGGAACAATGAGCAGTTCTTC